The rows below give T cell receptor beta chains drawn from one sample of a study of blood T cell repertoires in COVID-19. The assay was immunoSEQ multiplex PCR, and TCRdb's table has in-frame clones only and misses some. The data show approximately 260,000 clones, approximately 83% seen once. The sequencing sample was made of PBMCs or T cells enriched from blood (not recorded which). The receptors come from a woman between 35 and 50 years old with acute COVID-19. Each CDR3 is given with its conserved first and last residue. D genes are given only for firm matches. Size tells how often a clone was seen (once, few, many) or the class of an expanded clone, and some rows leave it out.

CASSPPGQGGGYTF,TGTGCCAGTAGTCCTCCGGGACAGGGCGGTGGCTACACCTTC,TRBD1,once,TRBV19,TRBJ1-2
CASSIQGLNTEAFF,TGTGCCAGTAGTATACAGGGCTTGAACACTGAAGCTTTCTTT,.,.,TRBV19,TRBJ1-1
CATSDSDSSNQPQHF,TGTGCCACCAGTGACTCGGACTCTAGCAATCAGCCCCAGCATTTT,.,.,TRBV24-1,TRBJ1-5
CASSEERGQGGFSYEQYF,TGTGCCAGCAGTGAAGAACGTGGCCAGGGAGGTTTCTCCTACGAGCAGTACTTC,.,.,TRBV6-1,TRBJ2-7
CASSQVAFYEQYF,TGCGCCAGCAGCCAAGTAGCTTTCTACGAGCAGTACTTC,.,.,TRBV4-1,TRBJ2-7
CASSLGRDNTREQYF,TGTGCCAGCAGCTTAGGCCGGGACAATACGAGGGAGCAGTACTTC,.,.,TRBV7-9,TRBJ2-7
CASSQDFSSGEATNEKLFF,TGCGCCAGCAGCCAAGATTTTTCGTCGGGAGAGGCAACTAATGAAAAACTGTTTTTT,.,.,TRBV4-1,TRBJ1-4
CATSSGGGANVLTF,TGTGCCACCAGTTCGGGTGGTGGGGCCAACGTCCTGACTTTC,.,.,TRBV24-1,TRBJ2-6
CASSQRGQPQHF,TGTGCCAGCAGTCAAAGGGGCCAGCCCCAGCATTTT,.,.,TRBV7-8,TRBJ1-5
CAISAQGGLNTEAFF,TGTGCCATCAGCGCACAGGGGGGATTGAACACTGAAGCTTTCTTT,TRBD1,.,TRBV10-3,TRBJ1-1
CATRGGPWNSPLHF,TGTGCCACCAGGGGGGGGCCTTGGAATTCACCCCTCCACTTT,TRBD1,.,TRBV5-4,TRBJ1-6
CASSPRVDHQPQHF,TGTGCCAGCAGCCCGCGGGTGGATCATCAGCCCCAGCATTTT,.,.,TRBV3-1/TRBV3-2,TRBJ1-5
CASSPPSGETEAFF,TGTGCCAGCAGCCCGCCATCGGGGGAGACTGAAGCTTTCTTT,.,.,TRBV5-6,TRBJ1-1